The clone carrying this T cell receptor (beta chain) turned up a few times. Individual cDNA molecules received unique molecular identifiers during library preparation. A single record per CDR3 protein comes from TCRdb applying MiXCR to the 5' RACE reads. The repertoire has roughly 63,000 distinct CDR3 sequences, 13% of them found once; the top ten carry less than 6%. This sample was taken from a study of early T cells in non-severe SARS-CoV-2 infection. The CDR3 totals 10 residues. The V gene lost 8 bases and the J gene lost 6 bases, with 7 bases spanning the gap. Germline V gene lookup returns CDR1 SNHLY and CDR2 FYNNEI.

The sequenced sample consisted of whole blood. V usage is TRBV2 and J usage is TRBJ1-1; D remains unclear. The receptor was derived from an adult who was a healthcare worker with PCR-confirmed SARS-CoV-2 infection or an uninfected control (not recorded which). The CDR3: CASGTAEAFF. CDR3 nucleotides: TGTGCCAGCGGAACAGCTGAAGCTTTCTTT.